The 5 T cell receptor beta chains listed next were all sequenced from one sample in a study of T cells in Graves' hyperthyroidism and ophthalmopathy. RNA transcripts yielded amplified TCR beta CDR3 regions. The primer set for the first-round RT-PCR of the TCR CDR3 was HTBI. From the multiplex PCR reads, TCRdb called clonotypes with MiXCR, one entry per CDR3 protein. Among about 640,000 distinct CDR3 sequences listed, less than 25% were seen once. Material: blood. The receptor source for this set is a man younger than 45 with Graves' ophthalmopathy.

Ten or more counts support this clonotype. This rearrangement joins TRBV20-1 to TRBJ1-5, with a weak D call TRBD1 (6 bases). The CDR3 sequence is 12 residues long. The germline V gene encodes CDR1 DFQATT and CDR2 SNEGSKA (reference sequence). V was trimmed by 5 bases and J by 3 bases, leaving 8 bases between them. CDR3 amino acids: CSAGQYNQPQHF. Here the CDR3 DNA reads TGCAGTGCTGGACAGTACAATCAGCCCCAGCATTTT.

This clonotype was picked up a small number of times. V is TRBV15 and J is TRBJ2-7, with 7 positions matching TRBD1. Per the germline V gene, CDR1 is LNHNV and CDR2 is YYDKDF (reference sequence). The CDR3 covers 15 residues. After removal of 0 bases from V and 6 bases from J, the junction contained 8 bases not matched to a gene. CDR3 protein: CATSRDEGAGGEQYF. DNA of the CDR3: TGTGCCACCAGCAGAGATGAAGGGGCAGGGGGCGAGCAGTACTTC.

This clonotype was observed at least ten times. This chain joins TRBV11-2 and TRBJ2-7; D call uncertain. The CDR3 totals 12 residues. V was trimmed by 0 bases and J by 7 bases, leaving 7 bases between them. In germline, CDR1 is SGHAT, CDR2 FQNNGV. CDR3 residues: CASSLDRAEQYF. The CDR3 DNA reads TGTGCCAGCAGCTTAGATCGGGCGGAGCAGTACTTC.

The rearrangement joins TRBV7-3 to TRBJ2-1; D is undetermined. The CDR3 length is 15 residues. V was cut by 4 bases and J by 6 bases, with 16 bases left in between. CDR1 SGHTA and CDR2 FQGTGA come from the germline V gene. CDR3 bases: TGTGCCAGCAGCTGGACCCCGGGTCGGGTCAATGAGCAGTTCTTC. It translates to CASSWTPGRVNEQFF.

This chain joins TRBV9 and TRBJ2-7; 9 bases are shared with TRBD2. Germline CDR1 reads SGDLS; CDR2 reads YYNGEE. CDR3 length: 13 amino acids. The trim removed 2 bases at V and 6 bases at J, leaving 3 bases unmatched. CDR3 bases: TGTGCCAGCAGCGTTTCTAGCGGGACCGAGCAGTACTTC. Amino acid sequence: CASSVSSGTEQYF.